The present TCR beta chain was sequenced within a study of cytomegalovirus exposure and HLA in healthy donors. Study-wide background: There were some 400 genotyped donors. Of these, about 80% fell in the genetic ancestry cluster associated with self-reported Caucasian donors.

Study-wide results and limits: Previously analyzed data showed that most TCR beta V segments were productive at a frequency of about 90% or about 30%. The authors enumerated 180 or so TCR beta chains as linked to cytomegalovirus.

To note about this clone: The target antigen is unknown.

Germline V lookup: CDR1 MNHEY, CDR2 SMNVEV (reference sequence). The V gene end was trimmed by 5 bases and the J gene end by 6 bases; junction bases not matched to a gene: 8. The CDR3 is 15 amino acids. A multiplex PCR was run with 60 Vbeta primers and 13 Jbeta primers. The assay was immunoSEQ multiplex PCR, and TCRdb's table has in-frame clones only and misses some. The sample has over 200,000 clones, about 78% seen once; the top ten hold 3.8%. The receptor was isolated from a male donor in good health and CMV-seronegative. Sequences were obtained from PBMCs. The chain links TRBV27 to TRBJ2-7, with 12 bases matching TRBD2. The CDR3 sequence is CASSPLLAGGGEQYF. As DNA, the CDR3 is TGTGCCAGCAGTCCTCTACTAGCGGGAGGAGGCGAGCAGTACTTC.